What follows are 25 T cell receptor beta chains derived from one specimen sequenced in a study of CD8 T cells in Susac syndrome. Roughly 0.45 to 1 ug RNA was reverse transcribed with random hexamers. MiXCR was run by TCRdb on the immunoSEQ multiplex PCR reads, yielding one entry per CDR3 protein. The sample has under 200,000 distinct CDR3 sequences, around 95% seen once. Sequencing input: CD4+ T cells from PBMCs. The receptors originated from a human donor with Susac syndrome.

This chain joins TRBV30 and TRBJ2-2; the D gene could be TRBD1 or TRBD2 (6 bases each). The CDR3 spans 14 residues. The germline V gene encodes CDR1 GTSNPN and CDR2 SVGIG (reference sequence). The V and J ends lost 4 bases and 5 bases respectively, with 14 bases between them. CDR3 DNA: TGTGCCTGGATTTGGGGGGCGCGGACCGGGGAGCTGTTTTTT. It codes for CAWIWGARTGELFF.

The genes are TRBV7-2 and TRBJ2-7, with a possible D match to TRBD2 (5 bases). Germline V gene lookup returns CDR1 SGHTA and CDR2 FQGNSA. The length of the CDR3 is 14 residues. V was clipped by 2 bases and J by 1 base, with 9 bases between them. CDR3 amino acids: CASSLQGRSYEQYF. In DNA form, the CDR3 reads TGTGCCAGCAGCTTACAAGGGAGATCCTACGAGCAGTACTTC.

The chain couples TRBV2 to TRBJ2-7; possible D gene TRBD1, 5 bases. The germline V gene has CDR1 SNHLY and CDR2 FYNNEI. Trimming cost V 11 bases and J 3 bases, with 11 bases left between them. CDR3 size: 11 residues. CDR3 region: CAGTTVYEQYV. CDR3 nucleotide sequence: TGTGCCGGAACGACAGTCTACGAGCAGTACGTC.

V is TRBV11-3 and J is TRBJ1-2; perhaps TRBD1 as D (5 bases). CDR3 length: 14 amino acids. V was shortened by 7 bases and J by 4 bases, with 16 bases between the two germline ends. The germline V gene encodes CDR1 SGHNT and CDR2 YENEEA. The DNA of the CDR3 is TGTGCCAGCACCCTTCTGGGACTTATCTATGGCTACACCTTC. This codes for CASTLLGLIYGYTF.

This chain joins TRBV12-3 or TRBV12-4 and TRBJ2-5; D gene unclear. This CDR3 spans 14 amino acids. Trimming took off 2 bases at V and 5 bases at J, with 12 bases between the two ends. Here the CDR3 DNA reads TGTGCCAGCAGTTTAATCTCGGTTGCGGAGACCCAGTACTTC. Its translation: CASSLISVAETQYF.

The chain uses TRBV14 and TRBJ2-5; 7 bases line up with TRBD1. CDR3 size: 14 residues. V lost 0 bases to trimming and J lost 5 bases; unmatched junction nucleotides: 3. Per the germline V gene, CDR1 is SGHDN and CDR2 is FVKESK. The CDR3 protein is CASSQDMTGETQYF. The CDR3 nucleotides are TGTGCCAGCAGCCAAGACATGACAGGGGAGACCCAGTACTTC.

V gene TRBV6-5 combines with J gene TRBJ2-2; no reliable D call. Trimming stripped 0 bases from V and 6 bases from J, with 14 bases between. The CDR3 length is 16 residues. Germline loops: CDR1 MNHEY, CDR2 SVGAGI. In nucleotides, the CDR3 is TGTGCCAGCAGTTACTCGGAAAATCAAGGTTCCGGGGAGCTGTTTTTT. Translation: CASSYSENQGSGELFF.

The gene calls are TRBV9 and TRBJ1-1, with 8 bases aligning to TRBD1. Germline CDR1 is SGDLS and CDR2 is YYNGEE. The CDR3 runs to 15 residues. The junction had 7 bases not matched to a gene; V was cut back by 2 bases and J by 4 bases. CDR3 in DNA: TGTGCCAGCAGCGTCCGACAGGGGCAGGGCACTGAAGCTTTCTTT. As protein: CASSVRQGQGTEAFF.

In this sample, this clonotype turned up once. This chain uses TRBV20-1 with TRBJ2-3; D is unclear. V was pared by 2 bases and J by 4 bases, with 10 bases between. CDR1 is DFQATT and CDR2 is SNEGSKA in the germline V gene (reference sequence). The CDR3 is made up of 13 amino acids. CDR3 region: CSARPLDADTQYF. As DNA, the CDR3 is TGCAGTGCTAGACCCCTCGACGCAGATACGCAGTATTTT.

This chain links TRBV5-1 with TRBJ2-7; the D call may be TRBD1 or TRBD2 (6 bases each). V lost 2 bases and J 7 bases, leaving 19 bases between the germline ends. Germline lookup yields CDR1 SGHRS and CDR2 YFSETQ. The CDR3 consists of 15 residues. CDR3 sequence reads: CASSFGGQGREEQYF. In nucleotides, the CDR3 is TGCGCCAGCAGCTTTGGCGGGCAGGGGCGGGAAGAGCAGTACTTC.

The chain is built from TRBV7-8 and TRBJ1-3; D uncertain. From germline, CDR1 is SGHVS and CDR2 FQNEAQ. This CDR3 is built from 15 residues. The V gene lost 4 bases and the J gene lost 4 bases, with 14 bases spanning the gap. The CDR3 region is CASSSGPRQGNTIYF. The CDR3 DNA follows: TGTGCCAGCAGCTCGGGCCCCCGGCAGGGAAACACCATATATTTT. The complete variable domain, with remaining parts taken from reference TRBV7-8 and TRBJ1-3, reads GAGVSQSPRYKVAKRGQDVALRCDPISGHVSLFWYQQALGQGPEFLTYFQNEAQLDKSGLPSDRFFAERPEGSVSTLKIQRTQQEDSAVYLCASSSGPRQGNTIYFGEGSWLTVV.

The genes are TRBV5-1 and TRBJ2-7; 10 bases are a match to TRBD1. CDR3 length equals 13 residues. Germline values: CDR1 SGHRS, CDR2 YFSETQ. The trim removed 4 bases at V and 7 bases at J, leaving 5 bases unmatched. The CDR3 nucleotides are TGCGCCAGCAGCCAAGGGACAGGGGTGGAGCAGTACTTC. This gives the protein CASSQGTGVEQYF. The whole variable domain, filled in from reference TRBV5-1 and TRBJ2-7, reads KAGVTQTPRYLIKTRGQQVTLSCSPISGHRSVSWYQQTPGQGLQFLFEYFSETQRNKGNFPGRFSGRQFSNSRSEMNVSTLELGDSALYLCASSQGTGVEQYFGPGTRLTVT.

The chain uses TRBV2 and TRBJ2-7; the D call may be TRBD1 or TRBD2 (5 bases each). Trimming pared 3 bases from V and 8 bases from J, leaving 8 bases between. The CDR3 is made up of 11 amino acids. Germline V lookup: CDR1 SNHLY, CDR2 FYNNEI. The CDR3 spells CASSESGQQYV. The CDR3 DNA sequence: TGTGCCAGCAGTGAGTCGGGACAGCAGTACGTC.

The V and J genes are TRBV18 and TRBJ1-1; D is perhaps TRBD1 (5 bases). V lost 6 bases and J lost 0, with 14 bases in between. Germline V gene lookup returns CDR1 KGHSH and CDR2 LQKENI. The length of the CDR3 is 15 residues. The chain's CDR3 is CASSQPPGMNTEAFF. In DNA, the CDR3 is TGTGCCAGCTCGCAACCCCCAGGGATGAACACTGAAGCTTTCTTT.

The V call is TRBV27, the J call TRBJ2-2; tentative D call: TRBD2 (5 bases). V dropped 5 bases and J dropped 0 bases, with 7 bases sitting between them. The length of the CDR3 is 14 residues. Germline CDR1 and CDR2: MNHEY and SMNVEV (reference sequence). The CDR3 reads CASSTDSNTGELFF. The CDR3 region has the DNA TGTGCCAGCAGTACGGACTCGAACACCGGGGAGCTGTTTTTT.

The chain is built from TRBV4-3 and TRBJ1-1; D gene unclear. The V end was cut by 0 bases, the J end by 0 bases, with 8 bases between. The germline V gene has CDR1 LGHNA and CDR2 YSLEER. The CDR3 loop spans 15 amino acids. The CDR3, as DNA: TGCGCCAGCAGCCAAGATCAGCGGATGAACACTGAAGCTTTCTTT. Translated, it gives CASSQDQRMNTEAFF.

DNA for the CDR3: TGTGCCAGCAGTTTTAGTGGCCTAGCGGCCAGCCCGGCCAAAAACATTCAGTACTTC. It encodes CASSFSGLAASPAKNIQYF. This chain connects TRBV28 to TRBJ2-4, with 7 nucleotides matching TRBD2. Germline values: CDR1 MDHEN, CDR2 SYDVKM. After removal of 3 bases from V and 1 base from J, the junction contained 15 bases not matched to a gene. The CDR3 length is 19 residues.

This chain links TRBV30 with TRBJ2-1; D might be TRBD2 (6 bases). CDR1 and CDR2 (germline): GTSNPN, SVGIG (reference sequence). Trimming pared 0 bases from V and 6 bases from J, leaving 12 bases between. The CDR3 has 14 residues. The CDR3 DNA is TGTGCCTGGAGTGTAACGGGAGTGCGCAATGAGCAGTTCTTC. This sequence encodes CAWSVTGVRNEQFF.

The J gene is TRBJ2-5, the V gene TRBV29-1; D unclear. There are 10 residues in the CDR3. Germline CDR1 is SQVTM and CDR2 is ANQGSEA. The V gene lost 7 bases and the J gene lost 5 bases, with 8 bases spanning the gap. CDR3 amino acids: CSAGAETQYF. In nucleotides, the CDR3 is TGCAGCGCCGGAGCGGAGACCCAGTACTTC.

V is TRBV10-3 and J is TRBJ2-7; D gene ambiguous. Germline CDR1 and CDR2: ENHRY and SYGVKD. Trimming left V 8 bases short and J 6 bases short, with 14 bases between. This CDR3 has 12 amino acids. DNA for the CDR3: TGTGCCATCTGGGATGGGCGTGGCGAGCAGTACTTC. It specifies CAIWDGRGEQYF.

This chain links TRBV20-1 with TRBJ2-7; a possible D gene is TRBD2 (5 bases). Trimming took 6 bases from V and 4 from J, leaving 10 bases between them. Germline-derived CDR1 and CDR2 are DFQATT and SNEGSKA (reference sequence). CDR3 length: 11 amino acids. CDR3 protein: CSAEDRYEQYV. The DNA for the CDR3 is TGCAGTGCGGAGGACCGATACGAGCAGTACGTC.

The rearrangement links TRBV28 to TRBJ2-5; possible D gene TRBD2, 6 bases. Trimming stripped 4 bases from V and 2 bases from J, with 14 bases between. The V gene's germline CDR1 is MDHEN and CDR2 SYDVKM. The CDR3 length is 15 residues. Here the CDR3 reads CASSSPGLPQETQYF. The CDR3 DNA is TGTGCCAGCAGTTCCCCAGGACTACCACAAGAGACCCAGTACTTC.

The chain carries TRBV29-1 and TRBJ2-2; TRBD1 agrees at 7 bases. The CDR3 totals 14 residues. After removal of 4 bases from V and 1 base from J, the junction contained 3 bases not matched to a gene. Germline lookup yields CDR1 SQVTM and CDR2 ANQGSEA. In DNA form, the CDR3 reads TGCAGCGTTGGTAACAGGGGGAACACCGGGGAGCTGTTTTTT. The encoded protein is CSVGNRGNTGELFF.

The chain's CDR3 is CASTGLVGGIYEQYV. In DNA form, the CDR3 reads TGTGCCAGCACAGGGTTAGTAGGGGGGATTTACGAGCAGTACGTC. This chain connects TRBV28 to TRBJ2-7, with D possibly being TRBD1 or TRBD2 (6 bases each). The germline gives CDR1 MDHEN, CDR2 SYDVKM. With 7 bases removed from V and 4 bases from J, the gap between germline ends came to 20 bases. The CDR3 has 15 residues.

This chain connects TRBV3-1 to TRBJ1-2; TRBD1 might be the D (5 bases). V shed 4 bases and J shed 6 bases, with 12 bases lying between them. The CDR3 covers 13 residues. Germline assignment: CDR1 LGHDT and CDR2 YNNKEL (reference sequence). The CDR3 reads CASSLGGPNGYTF. The CDR3 DNA reads TGTGCCAGCAGCCTGGGGGGACCCAATGGCTACACCTTC.